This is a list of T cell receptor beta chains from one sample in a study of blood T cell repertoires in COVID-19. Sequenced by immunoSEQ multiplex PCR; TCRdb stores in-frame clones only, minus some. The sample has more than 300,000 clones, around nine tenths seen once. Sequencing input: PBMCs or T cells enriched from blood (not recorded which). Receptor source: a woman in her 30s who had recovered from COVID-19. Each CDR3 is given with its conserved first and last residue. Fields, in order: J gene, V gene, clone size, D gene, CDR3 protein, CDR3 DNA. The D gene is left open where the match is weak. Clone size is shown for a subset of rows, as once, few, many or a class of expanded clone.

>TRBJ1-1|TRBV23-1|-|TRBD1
CASSQSGQFFPRTEAFF
TGCGCCAGCAGTCAATCGGGACAGTTCTTTCCACGGACTGAAGCTTTCTTT
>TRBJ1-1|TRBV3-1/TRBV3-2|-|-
CASSQAYTEAFF
TGTGCCAGCAGCCAAGCGTACACTGAAGCTTTCTTT
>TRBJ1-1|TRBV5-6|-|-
CASSSRGINTEAFF
TGTGCCAGCAGCTCCCGGGGAATCAACACTGAAGCTTTCTTT
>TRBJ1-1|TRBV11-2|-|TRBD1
CASSYPQGGTEAFF
TGTGCCAGCAGCTACCCCCAGGGGGGCACTGAAGCTTTCTTT
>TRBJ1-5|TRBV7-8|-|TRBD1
CASSLYPFRDRVMRPQHF
TGTGCCAGCAGCTTATACCCTTTCCGGGACAGGGTTATGAGGCCCCAGCATTTT
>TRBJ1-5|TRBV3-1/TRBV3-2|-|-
CASSQGRDRNQPQHF
TGTGCCAGCAGCCAGGGGAGAGATCGCAATCAGCCCCAGCATTTT
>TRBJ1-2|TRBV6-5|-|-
CASKDRLYGYTF
TGTGCCAGCAAAGACAGACTCTATGGCTACACCTTC
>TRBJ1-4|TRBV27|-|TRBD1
CASSGAGGRPNEKLFF
TGTGCCAGCAGTGGGGCAGGGGGGAGGCCTAATGAAAAACTGTTTTTT
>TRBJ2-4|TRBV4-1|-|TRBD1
CASSQVVQGAKNIQYF
TGCGCCAGCAGCCAAGTCGTACAGGGGGCCAAAAACATTCAGTACTTC
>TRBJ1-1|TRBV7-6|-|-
CASSSAGPTEAFF
TGTGCCAGCAGCTCGGCGGGGCCCACTGAAGCTTTCTTT
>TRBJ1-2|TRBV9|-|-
CASSMTAYGYTF
TGTGCCAGCAGCATGACAGCCTATGGCTACACCTTC
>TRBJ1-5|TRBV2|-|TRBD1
CASSEANRGQPQHF
TGTGCCAGCAGTGAAGCAAACAGGGGTCAGCCCCAGCATTTT
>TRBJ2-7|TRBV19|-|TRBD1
CASSSTGGAYEQYF
TGTGCCAGTAGTTCGACAGGGGGTGCCTACGAGCAGTACTTC
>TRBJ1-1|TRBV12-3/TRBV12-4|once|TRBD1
CASSSQDRPGFF
TGTGCCAGCAGTTCACAGGACAGGCCCGGATTCTTT
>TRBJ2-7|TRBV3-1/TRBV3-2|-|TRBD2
CASSFRTSGDYEQYF
TGTGCCAGCAGCTTTCGGACTAGCGGAGACTACGAGCAGTACTTC
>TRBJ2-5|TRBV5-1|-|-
CASSLSGEGGETQYF
TGCGCCAGCAGCTTGTCAGGGGAGGGTGGCGAGACCCAGTACTTC
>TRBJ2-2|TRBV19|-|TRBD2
CASSDPYGGKNTGELFF
TGTGCCAGTAGCGACCCGTACGGGGGGAAGAACACCGGGGAGCTGTTTTTT
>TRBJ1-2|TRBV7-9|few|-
CASSLAGGRNYGYTF
TGTGCCAGCAGCTTAGCGGGGGGGAGGAACTATGGCTACACCTTC
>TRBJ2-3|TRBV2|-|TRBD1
CASSPITPFRGRADTQYF
TGTGCCAGCAGTCCTATTACCCCCTTCAGGGGGCGCGCCGATACGCAGTATTTT
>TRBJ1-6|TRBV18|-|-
CASSPRGGRSNSPLHF
TGTGCCAGCTCACCCCGGGGGGGTCGCTCCAATTCACCCCTCCACTTT
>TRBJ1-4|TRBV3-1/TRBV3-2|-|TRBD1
CASSQPGQGARGFVDEKLFF
TGTGCCAGCAGCCAACCAGGACAGGGGGCCCGTGGGTTTGTAGATGAAAAACTGTTTTTT
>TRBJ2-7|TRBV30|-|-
CAWRTDGSYEQYF
TGTGCCTGGCGTACAGACGGCTCCTACGAGCAGTACTTC
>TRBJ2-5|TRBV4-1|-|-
CASSQVQGGFETQYF
TGCGCCAGCAGCCAGGTACAGGGCGGCTTCGAGACCCAGTACTTC
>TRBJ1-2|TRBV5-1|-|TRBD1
CASSLAGDRADGYTF
TGCGCCAGCAGCTTGGCCGGGGACAGGGCGGATGGCTACACCTTC
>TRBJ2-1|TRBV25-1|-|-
CASSEYSRKQFF
TGTGCCAGCAGTGAATACTCGAGAAAACAGTTCTTC
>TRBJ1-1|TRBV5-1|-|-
CASSFGIGRNTEAFF
TGCGCCAGCAGCTTTGGTATTGGGAGGAACACTGAAGCTTTCTTT
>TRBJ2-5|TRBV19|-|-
CASSPSQGTQYF
TGTGCCAGTAGTCCCAGCCAGGGGACCCAGTACTTC
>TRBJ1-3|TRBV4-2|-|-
CAGGGPAGNTIYF
TGTGCCGGGGGGGGACCCGCTGGAAACACCATATATTTT
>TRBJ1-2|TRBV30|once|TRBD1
CAWSVRQGYPYGYTF
TGTGCCTGGAGTGTACGACAGGGCTATCCTTATGGCTACACCTTC
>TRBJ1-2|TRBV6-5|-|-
CASSYERNYGYTF
TGTGCCAGCAGTTACGAGAGGAACTATGGCTACACCTTC
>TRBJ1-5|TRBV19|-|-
CASSMGGDNQPQHF
TGTGCCAGTAGTATGGGGGGGGATAATCAGCCCCAGCATTTT
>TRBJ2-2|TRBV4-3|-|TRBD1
CASSRTGTVSNTGELFF
TGCGCCAGCAGCCGAACCGGGACAGTATCGAACACCGGGGAGCTGTTTTTT
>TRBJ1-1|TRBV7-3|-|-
CASSLNGGVNTEAFF
TGTGCCAGCAGCTTAAACGGAGGGGTGAACACTGAAGCTTTCTTT
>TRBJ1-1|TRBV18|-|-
CASSRERGTEAFF
TGTGCCAGCTCACGAGAACGGGGCACTGAAGCTTTCTTT
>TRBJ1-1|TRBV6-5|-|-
CASSKQTPNTEAFF
TGTGCCAGCAGCAAGCAGACACCGAACACTGAAGCTTTCTTT